A selection of T cell receptor beta chains follows, all from one sample in a study of T-cell reconstitution after alpha-beta-depleted transplantation in children. TCRdb fed the PCR reads into MiXCR, producing one record per CDR3 protein. This sample has some 840,000 distinct CDR3 sequences, with about 15% found just once. Here the sequenced sample was PBMCs, mostly from graft donor cells, taken 360 days after TCRalphabeta/CD19-depleted stem cell transplant. The receptors come from a male patient younger than 18 who had a stem cell transplant for acute lymphoblastic leukemia, so the T cells may come from the graft donor. The CDR3 runs from the conserved cysteine through the conserved F or W. A D gene is named only where the DNA matches it firmly. Clone size is stated in some rows and not others, as once, few, many or a class when expanded.

TRBV20-1	16	TRBJ2-7	.	TRBD1	TGCAGTGCTAGCCACTATAACAGGGGGCCGGCCTACGAGCAGTACTTC	CSASHYNRGPAYEQYF
TRBV14	15	TRBJ1-6	few	TRBD1	TGTGCCAGCAGAGGGAACAGGGGTTATAATTCACCCCTCCACTTT	CASRGNRGYNSPLHF
TRBV18	14	TRBJ2-5	few	.	TGTGCCAGCTCACCTGGGGTTGCGCAAGAGACCCAGTACTTC	CASSPGVAQETQYF
TRBV7-9	15	TRBJ2-7	.	.	TGTGCCAGCAGCTTAGCTAGCGTGCGCTCCTACGAGCAGTACTTC	CASSLASVRSYEQYF
TRBV12-3/TRBV12-4	14	TRBJ2-7	.	TRBD1	TGTGCCAGCAGTATACAGGGGTCCGCCTACGAGCAGTACTTC	CASSIQGSAYEQYF
TRBV5-1	21	TRBJ2-2	few	TRBD2	TGCGCCAGCAGCTTGGGCGAGGACTTCCTTCGGGCGGGAGATTTTACCGGGGAGCTGTTTTTT	CASSLGEDFLRAGDFTGELFF
TRBV4-1	15	TRBJ2-5	many	TRBD2	TGCGCCTCACGATTCCTAGCGGGAAGTCGAGAGACCCAGTACTTC	CASRFLAGSRETQYF
TRBV25-1	16	TRBJ2-7	few	TRBD2	TGTGCCAGTCGGCTCTTAGGAGGCAGCGGGACCTACGAGCAGTACTTC	CASRLLGGSGTYEQYF
TRBV12-3/TRBV12-4	14	TRBJ2-7	few	.	TGTGCCAGCAGTCAAAGGGGGAGAAGACCCGAGCAGTACTTC	CASSQRGRRPEQYF
TRBV15	14	TRBJ2-7	.	.	TGTGCCACCAGCAGAGATAGGAGAGACTACGAGCAGTACTTC	CATSRDRRDYEQYF
TRBV5-1	17	TRBJ2-1	.	TRBD2	TGCGCCAGCAGCTGGCGAGGGACTAGCGGGAGAAGGAATGAGCAGTTCTTC	CASSWRGTSGRRNEQFF
TRBV5-1	17	TRBJ2-1	few	.	TGCGCCAGCAGCTTGAATCTTGGGACTCTCTCCTACAATGAGCAGTTCTTC	CASSLNLGTLSYNEQFF
TRBV7-6	22	TRBJ2-3	.	TRBD2	TGTGCCAGCAGCTTAGCGAAGGAAGCGGGACTAGCGGGATGGCTTGGCACAGATACGCAGTATTTT	CASSLAKEAGLAGWLGTDTQYF
TRBV11-2	18	TRBJ1-4	few	.	TGTGCCAGCAGCTTAGAGCCAGGCGGAAGAACAACTAATGAAAAACTGTTTTTT	CASSLEPGGRTTNEKLFF
TRBV3-1	14	TRBJ2-1	few	.	TGTGCCAGCAGCCAAGACCGGGAGTCAGATGAGCAGTTCTTC	CASSQDRESDEQFF
TRBV20-1	16	TRBJ2-7	.	TRBD2	TGCAGCTCAGGAAGGGAGAGCGGGAGGGCACTCTACGAGCAGTACTTC	CSSGRESGRALYEQYF
TRBV11-2	13	TRBJ2-5	.	.	TGTGCCAGCAGCTTGCCCGAAAAGCTAGAGCAGTACTTC	CASSLPEKLEQYF
TRBV23-1	17	TRBJ2-7	.	TRBD2	TGCGCCAGCAGCCCAATGGGGTCGCTAGCGGTTCACTACGAGCAGTACTTC	CASSPMGSLAVHYEQYF
TRBV12-3/TRBV12-4	14	TRBJ2-7	few	.	TGTGCCAGCAGTTTTGGCTACCCGGAGGCCGAGCAGTACTTC	CASSFGYPEAEQYF
TRBV7-9	16	TRBJ2-7	many	TRBD1	TGTGCCAGCAGCTTAGCGGTGACAGGGGGTGTCCACGAGCAGTACTTC	CASSLAVTGGVHEQYF
TRBV5-1	18	TRBJ2-1	.	.	TGCGCCAGCAGCTTGGCTCCAACCGGCGACCTCTCCTACAATGAGCAGTTCTTC	CASSLAPTGDLSYNEQFF
TRBV25-1	12	TRBJ1-4	.	.	TGTGCCAGCATCGGTCCGGCGGAAAAACTGTTTTTT	CASIGPAEKLFF